The clone carrying this TCR beta chain was found once. The antigen remains undetermined. TCRbeta library construction was performed incorporating unique molecular identifiers. TCRdb reanalysed the PCR reads using MiXCR and keeps one entry per CDR3 protein. The sample carries 95,000 to 150,000 distinct CDR3 sequences, under 30% recorded once. Germline loops: CDR1 WSHSY, CDR2 SAAADI. J was trimmed by 7 bases and V by 4 bases; bases with no gene match: 7. The CDR3 runs to 13 residues. The sample is drawn from a study of T-cell reconstitution after alpha-beta-depleted transplantation in children. Study observations and caveats: Some patients' high day-60 TCRbeta diversity was attributed to recipient cells surviving conditioning. Newly produced T cells mostly accounted for T-cell counts and diversity one year post-transplant. Expanded graft clones numbering several hundred reportedly gave rise to alpha-beta T cells about two months after transplant.

This clonotype originated in a male patient under 10 years old who had a stem cell transplant for chronic granulomatous disease, so the T cells may come from the graft donor. The sequencing used PBMCs, mostly from graft donor cells, collected 180 days after TCRalphabeta/CD19-depleted stem cell transplant. This chain connects TRBV10-2 to TRBJ2-7, with TRBD1 identical over 7 bases. For the CDR3, the DNA is TGCGCCAGCAGTGTGACAGGGTGGAGGGAGCAGTACTTC. Translation gives CASSVTGWREQYF.